The 31 T cell receptor beta chains below all came from one sample that was sequenced in a study of human T cells and chemical hapten exposure. Time point described: patch test 3, about 24 weeks after DPC sensitization. Treatment meaning: therapeutic diphenylcyclopropenone sensitization with weekly scalp DPC. Each CDR3 protein gets one entry after TCRdb re-called the RACE reads with MiXCR. The sample lists under 200,000 distinct CDR3 sequences, approximately 30% occurring once. This material consisted of whole blood, taken in connection with sensitization to the hapten diphenylcyclopropenone (DPC). All receptors derive from a young woman with alopecia areata. Some clones in this sample may be carry-over from other donors' samples.

CDR3 sequence (DNA): TGCGCCAGCAGCCTTTTAAAGGGAAGCAATCAGCCCCAGCATTTT. Translating gives CASSLLKGSNQPQHF. The rearrangement joins TRBV4-1 to TRBJ1-5; D gene unclear. The V and J ends lost 4 bases and 1 base respectively, with 11 bases between them. The CDR3 spans 15 residues. Germline CDR1 is MGHRA and CDR2 is YSYEKL.

This clonotype was picked up a small number of times. The rearrangement links TRBV27 to TRBJ1-1; D remains ambiguous. The CDR3 loop spans 14 amino acids. Trimming shortened V by 2 bases and J by 0 bases, and 7 bases separated the two germline ends. Germline CDR1 MNHEY, CDR2 SMNVEV (reference sequence). In DNA form, the CDR3 reads TGTGCCAGCAGTTTAGTCAGGCTGAACACTGAAGCTTTCTTT. It translates to CASSLVRLNTEAFF.

This chain connects TRBV18 to TRBJ2-3; 10 nucleotides line up with TRBD2. V lost 1 base, J lost 0 bases, and 10 bases stayed unmatched. Germline assignment: CDR1 KGHSH and CDR2 LQKENI. This CDR3 comprises 19 residues. CDR3 region: CASSPLAGGLTSSTDTQYF. DNA of the CDR3: TGTGCCAGCTCACCACTAGCGGGGGGCCTTACCTCTAGCACAGATACGCAGTATTTT.

As to this clonotype: Given a much more abundant clone one base away, this may be a read error. The J gene is TRBJ2-7, the V gene TRBV10-2; 7 bases line up with TRBD2. CDR3 length: 16 amino acids. CDR1 is WSHSY and CDR2 is SAAADI in the germline V gene. The CDR3, as DNA: TGCGCCAACAGTGAGTCGATCGGGAGCGGGGCCTACGAGCAGTACTTC. Amino acids: CANSESIGSGAYEQYF.

For the CDR3, the DNA is TGTGCCAGCAGTTTAGCAGGGGATCAGCCCCAGCATTTT. Amino acid sequence: CASSLAGDQPQHF. The chain joins TRBV12-3 or TRBV12-4 to TRBJ1-5; the D gene is possibly TRBD1 (5 bases). The CDR3 consists of 13 residues. Trimming removed 0 bases at V and 5 bases at J, with 5 bases between.

This chain links TRBV7-2 with TRBJ2-1, with TRBD1 matching over 7 bases. Germline CDR1 reads SGHTA; CDR2 reads FQGNSA. The ends lost 3 bases at V and 5 bases at J; junction bases unmatched: 1. This CDR3 spans 13 amino acids. This chain's CDR3 is CASSLGQNNEQFF. The CDR3 DNA reads as TGTGCCAGCAGCTTGGGACAGAACAATGAGCAGTTCTTC.

This clonotype turned up a few times. This chain's CDR3 is CSARRLARTDTQYF. CDR3 DNA sequence: TGCAGTGCTAGAAGGCTAGCCCGCACAGATACGCAGTATTTT. The chain has TRBV20-1 and TRBJ2-3, with TRBD2 as a possible D gene (5 bases). Trimming stripped 2 bases from V and 1 base from J, with 10 bases between. CDR3 length: 14 residues. The V gene's germline CDR1 is DFQATT and CDR2 SNEGSKA (reference sequence).

The CDR3 nucleotides are TGTGCCAGCTCACCTGGGACAGGGGGAACCTACAATGAGCAGTTCTTC. As protein: CASSPGTGGTYNEQFF. The chain combines TRBV18 with TRBJ2-1; 11 positions match TRBD1. This CDR3 has 16 amino acids. Germline values: CDR1 KGHSH, CDR2 LQKENI. V lost 3 bases to trimming and J lost 2 bases; unmatched junction nucleotides: 3.

This chain uses TRBV29-1 with TRBJ1-5; no clear D. V lost 6 bases, J lost 0 bases, and 6 bases lay in between. CDR1 and CDR2 from the germline V gene are SQVTM and ANQGSEA. This CDR3 spans 12 amino acids. The CDR3 reads CSVLTSNQPQHF. The CDR3 DNA reads TGCAGCGTGCTAACTAGCAATCAGCCCCAGCATTTT. Drawing the rest from reference TRBV29-1 and TRBJ1-5, the complete variable domain is SAVISQKPSRDICQRGTSLTIQCQVDSQVTMMFWYRQQPGQSLTLIATANQGSEATYESGFVIDKFPISRPNLTFSTLTVSNMSPEDSSIYLCSVLTSNQPQHFGDGTRLSIL.

The chain links TRBV29-1 to TRBJ2-7; weak D call: TRBD1 (6 bases). Germline assignment: CDR1 SQVTM and CDR2 ANQGSEA. The V end lost 0 bases, the J end lost 0 bases, and 12 bases lay between the germline ends. The CDR3 is 15 residues long. CDR3 protein: CSVEDPTGSSYEQYF. As DNA, the CDR3 is TGCAGCGTTGAAGATCCTACAGGGAGCTCCTACGAGCAGTACTTC.

The chain recombines TRBV5-8 with TRBJ1-4; D is possibly TRBD1 (6 bases). This CDR3 region has 14 residues. Trimming cost V 4 bases and J 3 bases, with 10 bases left between them. From germline, CDR1 is SGHTS and CDR2 YDEGEE. The CDR3, as DNA: TGTGCCAGCAGCAAGGGACACTCTAATGAAAAACTGTTTTTT. Amino acids: CASSKGHSNEKLFF.

The chain carries TRBV24-1 and TRBJ2-2; the D is unclear. This CDR3 has 15 amino acids. Per the germline V gene, CDR1 is KGHDR and CDR2 is SFDVKD. V was shortened by 4 bases and J by 3 bases, with 11 bases between the two germline ends. The DNA of the CDR3 is TGTGCCACCAGTGAGACCGATCGGGACACCGGGGAGCTGTTTTTT. The encoded protein is CATSETDRDTGELFF.

The chain is built from TRBV9 and TRBJ2-7, with a weak D call TRBD2 (6 bases). This CDR3 is 10 amino acids long. CDR1 SGDLS and CDR2 YYNGEE come from the germline V gene. Trimming took 7 bases from V and 4 from J, leaving 6 bases between them. Written as DNA, the CDR3 is TGTGCCAGCGGGGGGTACGAGCAGTACTTC. Residues: CASGGYEQYF.

The chain joins TRBV5-1 to TRBJ2-5, with 8 bases matching TRBD1. Germline CDR1 reads SGHRS; CDR2 reads YFSETQ. This CDR3 is built from 13 residues. Trimming removed 0 bases from V and 7 bases from J; junction bases left unmatched: 2. The CDR3 is CASSLEQGVTQYF. Written as DNA, the CDR3 is TGCGCCAGCAGCTTGGAACAGGGGGTGACCCAGTACTTC.

This clonotype was seen more than once but under ten times. The chain recombines TRBV6-2 or TRBV6-3 with TRBJ2-5; D not certain. Trimming took off 2 bases at V and 2 bases at J, with 12 bases between the two ends. The CDR3 contains 15 residues. Germline V lookup: CDR1 MNHEY, CDR2 SVGEGT. The CDR3 nucleotides are TGTGCCAGCAGTTACGGTACGGCGGAACAAGAGACCCAGTACTTC. Translating it yields CASSYGTAEQETQYF.

V and J are TRBV20-1 and TRBJ2-5, with TRBD2 identical over 10 bases. Germline V gene lookup returns CDR1 DFQATT and CDR2 SNEGSKA (reference sequence). J gave up 4 bases and V 2 bases, and 7 bases lay outside the gene matches. The CDR3 extends over 15 amino acids. Here the CDR3 DNA reads TGCAGTGCTAGACTAGCGGGGGCTCGGGGAGAGACCCAGTACTTC. Amino acid sequence: CSARLAGARGETQYF.

Here the CDR3 reads CASSIDRGRGTDTQYF. The CDR3 DNA reads TGTGCCAGCAGTATCGACAGGGGGCGGGGAACAGATACGCAGTATTTT. The chain employs TRBV12-3 or TRBV12-4 and TRBJ2-3; 10 bases agree with TRBD1. V dropped 5 bases and J dropped 3; count of bases not matched to a gene: 8. The CDR3 covers 16 residues.

This clonotype was detected many times. V gene TRBV6-2 or TRBV6-3 combines with J gene TRBJ1-5, with D perhaps TRBD1 (6 bases). CDR3 length: 14 amino acids. Germline V gives CDR1 MNHEY, CDR2 SVGEGT. V was shortened by 7 bases and J by 7 bases, with 17 bases between the two germline ends. The CDR3 nucleotides read TGTGCCAGCACCAAAGGGGGGCAGGGCCAGCCCCAGCATTTT. As protein: CASTKGGQGQPQHF.

This rearrangement joins TRBV28 to TRBJ1-5; 7 positions match TRBD1. V was clipped by 6 bases and J by 1 base; unmatched bases: 3. Per the germline V gene, CDR1 is MDHEN and CDR2 is SYDVKM. This CDR3 is 14 amino acids long. The CDR3 sequence: CASRRTGSNQPQHF. The CDR3 coding sequence is TGTGCCAGCAGAAGGACAGGAAGCAATCAGCCCCAGCATTTT.

The table lists this clonotype with a few counts. The DNA of the CDR3 is TGCGCCAGCAGCCCCAGGGGGAGCTCAGATACGCAGTATTTT. Its protein is CASSPRGSSDTQYF. V gene TRBV4-1 combines with J gene TRBJ2-3; 7 bases match TRBD1. V was clipped by 4 bases and J by 4 bases; unmatched bases: 5. The CDR3 loop spans 14 amino acids. The germline CDR1 and CDR2 sequences are MGHRA and YSYEKL.

The chain has TRBV30 and TRBJ2-7; 8 bases are a match to TRBD1. Germline values: CDR1 GTSNPN, CDR2 SVGIG (reference sequence). The V gene end was trimmed by 4 bases and the J gene end by 2 bases; junction bases not matched to a gene: 7. The CDR3 contains 14 residues. The CDR3, as DNA: TGTGCCTGGAAAGGACAGGGCACAACCTACGAGCAGTACTTC. This gives the protein CAWKGQGTTYEQYF.

The gene calls are TRBV7-2 and TRBJ2-7, with TRBD1 identical over 8 bases. J was trimmed by 3 bases and V by 1 base; bases with no gene match: 8. From germline, CDR1 is SGHTA and CDR2 FQGNSA. The CDR3 contains 16 residues. This chain's CDR3 is CASSLGSGGLLYEQYF. CDR3 nucleotides: TGTGCCAGCAGCTTAGGCTCAGGGGGCCTCCTCTACGAGCAGTACTTC.

The chain recombines TRBV6-2 or TRBV6-3 with TRBJ1-1; D not resolved. The CDR3 has 14 amino acids. Germline V gene data show CDR1 as MNHEY and CDR2 as SVGEGT. With 3 bases removed from V and 1 base from J, the gap between germline ends came to 9 bases. This chain's CDR3 is CASSYLAGNTEAFF. CDR3 nucleotides: TGTGCCAGCAGTTATTTGGCCGGGAACACTGAAGCTTTCTTT.

This clonotype has a handful of counts. The chain couples TRBV21-1 to TRBJ1-1; TRBD1, as called in the table, went unchecked against the DNA. TRBV21-1 is described as a pseudogene. The CDR3 has 13 amino acids. DNA of the CDR3: TGTGCCAGCAGAGGACAGGGGAGCGCTGAAGCTTTCTTT. This codes for CASRGQGSAEAFF.

The gene calls are TRBV3-1 and TRBJ1-2, with unresolved D. Trimming removed 2 bases at V and 4 bases at J, with 8 bases between. CDR1 is LGHDT and CDR2 is YNNKEL in the germline V gene (reference sequence). CDR3 length: 13 amino acids. The CDR3 loop is CASSQPYSYGYTF. CDR3 nucleotide sequence: TGTGCCAGCAGCCAACCATACAGCTATGGCTACACCTTC.

In this sample, this clonotype turned up many times. V and J are TRBV4-3 and TRBJ2-2, with 11 bases identical to TRBD2. The CDR3 runs to 18 residues. Looked up from germline, CDR1 is LGHNA and CDR2 is YSLEER. V gave up 3 bases and J gave up 4 bases; unmatched junction bases: 10. The CDR3 here is CASSHSNLAGGRTGELFF. The CDR3 region has the DNA TGCGCCAGCAGCCACTCGAACTTAGCGGGAGGGCGCACCGGGGAGCTGTTTTTT.

This chain joins TRBV21-1 and TRBJ2-1; the table's D gene call, TRBD2, was not cross checked with the DNA. TRBV21-1 is marked as a pseudogene. This CDR3 contains 14 residues. The CDR3 protein is CASGPTSGLNEQFF. DNA of the CDR3: TGTGCCAGCGGCCCAACTAGCGGGCTAAATGAGCAGTTCTTC.

This clonotype was counted a few times. The gene calls are TRBV20-1 and TRBJ2-3; D not certain. The CDR3 has 12 amino acids. CDR1 is DFQATT and CDR2 is SNEGSKA in the germline V gene (reference sequence). The ends were cut back, 6 bases at V and 6 bases at J, with 13 bases in the middle. The CDR3 is CSAEGNRDTQYF. DNA for the CDR3: TGCAGTGCCGAAGGAAATCGGGATACGCAGTATTTT.

The chain has TRBV5-1 and TRBJ2-5, with D perhaps being TRBD1 or TRBD2 (5 bases each). V dropped 4 bases and J dropped 3 bases, with 16 bases sitting between them. The CDR3 runs to 15 residues. Germline assignment: CDR1 SGHRS and CDR2 YFSETQ. CDR3 sequence: CASSPGRGLEETQYF. CDR3 DNA: TGCGCCAGCAGCCCGGGCCGGGGCCTGGAAGAGACCCAGTACTTC.

The chain carries TRBV7-8 and TRBJ2-7, with D possibly matching TRBD2 (6 bases). CDR1 and CDR2 from the germline V gene are SGHVS and FQNEAQ. The germline V and J ends were trimmed by 3 bases and 5 bases, with 11 bases remaining between them. The CDR3 totals 13 residues. The CDR3: CASSFRRAHEQYF. The CDR3 DNA follows: TGTGCCAGCAGCTTTCGGAGGGCCCACGAGCAGTACTTC.

DNA of the CDR3: TGTGCCAGCAGTTTAGGGCCTCAGCCCCAGCATTTT. This sequence encodes CASSLGPQPQHF. The chain recombines TRBV6-6 with TRBJ1-5; unclear D gene. This CDR3 region has 12 residues. V lost 4 bases and J 6 bases, leaving 7 bases between the germline ends. Germline loops: CDR1 MNHNY, CDR2 SVGAGI (reference sequence).